This T cell receptor beta chain is from a study of blood T cell repertoires in COVID-19. Measured with immunoSEQ multiplex PCR; TCRdb has only the in-frame clones, and not every one. Of under 25,000 clones listed, approximately 80% are singletons. V was clipped by 5 bases and J by 0 bases, with 8 bases between them. The length of the CDR3 is 14 residues. Germline V CDR1 and CDR2: SGHNT, YYREEE (reference sequence). The chain has TRBV5-4 and TRBJ1-4; no firm D call. The clonotype originates from a man in his sixties or seventies with acute or convalescent COVID-19. The sequencing sample was made of peripheral blood. CDR3 coding DNA: TGTGCCAGCAGTGAACAGTCAACTAATGAAAAACTGTTTTTT. Translation: CASSEQSTNEKLFF.